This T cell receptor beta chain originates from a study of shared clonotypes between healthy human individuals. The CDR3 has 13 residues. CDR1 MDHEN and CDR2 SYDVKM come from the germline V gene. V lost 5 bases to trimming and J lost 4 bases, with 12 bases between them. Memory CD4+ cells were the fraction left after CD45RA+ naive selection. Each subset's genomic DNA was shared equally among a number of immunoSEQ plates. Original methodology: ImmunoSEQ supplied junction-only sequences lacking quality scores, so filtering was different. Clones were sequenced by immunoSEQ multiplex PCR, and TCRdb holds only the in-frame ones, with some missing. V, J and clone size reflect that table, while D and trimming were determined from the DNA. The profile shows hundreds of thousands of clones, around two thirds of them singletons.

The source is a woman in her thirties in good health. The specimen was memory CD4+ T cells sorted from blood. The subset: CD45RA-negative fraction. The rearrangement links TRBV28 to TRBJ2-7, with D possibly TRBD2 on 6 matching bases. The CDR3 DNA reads TGTGCCAGCAGTAACCCGGGAGCGTACGAGCAGTACTTC. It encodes CASSNPGAYEQYF.